This TCR beta chain appears in the sequencing data of a study of TIL therapy for anti-PD-1-resistant metastatic lung cancer. On this clone itself: Its cognate antigen is unknown.

CDR1 and CDR2 (germline): WSHSY, SAAADI. The CDR3 is made up of 13 amino acids. Trimming removed 3 bases from V and 5 bases from J, with 11 bases in between. Whole-study results and caveats: Compared with baseline intratumoral T cells, expanded TIL cultures were more clonal and less diverse (roughly 6% vs 31%).

Time point meaning: pre-treatment sample, taken before nivolumab and TIL therapy. Most excised metastases sampled were pleural nodules or supraclavicular lymph nodes. Patients then received nivolumab; progressors got lymphodepletion, TIL and IL-2. Enrollment ran from late 2017 to early 2020. The libraries were made with immunoSEQ v3. TCRdb's copy holds only in-frame clones and misses some; the assay was immunoSEQ multiplex PCR. Of 25,000 to 30,000 clones listed, 60% to 70% are singletons. This sequence was found in a woman between 30 and 79 years old with non-small cell lung cancer. This chain connects TRBV10-2 to TRBJ2-7, with unresolved D. The sample in question was tumor tissue, obtained at baseline. CDR3: CASSDGGTHEQYF. The CDR3, as DNA: TGCGCCAGCAGTGACGGTGGAACCCACGAGCAGTACTTC.